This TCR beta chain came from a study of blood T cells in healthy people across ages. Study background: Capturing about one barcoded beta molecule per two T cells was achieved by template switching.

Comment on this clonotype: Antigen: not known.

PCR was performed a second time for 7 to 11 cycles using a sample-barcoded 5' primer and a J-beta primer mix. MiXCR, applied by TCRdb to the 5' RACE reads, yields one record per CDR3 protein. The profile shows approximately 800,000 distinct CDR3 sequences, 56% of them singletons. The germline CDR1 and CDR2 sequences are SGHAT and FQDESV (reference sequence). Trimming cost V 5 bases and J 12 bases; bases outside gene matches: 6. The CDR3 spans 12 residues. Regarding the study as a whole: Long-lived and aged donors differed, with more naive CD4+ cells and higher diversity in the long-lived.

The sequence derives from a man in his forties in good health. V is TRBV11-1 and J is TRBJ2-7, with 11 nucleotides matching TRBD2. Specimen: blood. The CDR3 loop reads CASSPNSGGAYF. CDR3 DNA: TGTGCCAGCAGCCCCAATAGCGGGGGGGCGTACTTC. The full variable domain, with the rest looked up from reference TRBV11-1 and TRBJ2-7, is EAEVAQSPRYKITEKSQAVAFWCDPISGHATLYWYRQILGQGPELLVQFQDESVVDDSQLPKDRFSAERLKGVDSTLKIQPAELGDSAMYLCASSPNSGGAYFGPGTRLTVT.